This T cell receptor (beta chain) was recorded in a study of PD-1 blockade in classical Hodgkin lymphoma. Here immunoSEQ multiplex PCR was the method, and the copy in TCRdb shows in-frame clones only, minus some. Of some 41,000 clones in the sample, almost 90% were seen once. Autologous stem cell transplantation was followed by relapse in every patient, and brentuximab vedotin exposure varied. Study outcomes and limitations: Complete responders possessed baseline diversity comparable to newly diagnosed patients. Repertoires differed for reasons still undefined, possibly disease activity or prior therapy. It was reported that newly diagnosed patients had less baseline TCR diversity than healthy donors.

V lost 6 bases, J lost 8 bases, and 6 bases stayed unmatched. Germline V gene sequence: CDR1 SQVTM, CDR2 ANQGSEA. This CDR3 region has 12 residues. This clone has a single count. Its antigen remains unknown. This chain joins TRBV29-1 and TRBJ2-2; 7 bases are a match to TRBD1. The source is a human donor with classical Hodgkin lymphoma. The sequencing here drew on peripheral blood mononuclear cells (PBMCs), taken before the second cycle of nivolumab. The CDR3 protein is CSVTQGLGELFF. The CDR3 nucleotides are TGCAGCGTCACACAGGGGCTGGGGGAGCTGTTTTTT.